This entry features one T cell receptor (beta chain) sequence. Its matching antigen is unknown. Ipilimumab, 1 mg/kg, started 14 to 28 days after autologous transplant. Dosing: nivolumab 3 mg/kg IV, weeks 1, 4, 7, 10, then every two weeks to week 26. This sample was included in a study of ipilimumab plus nivolumab after autologous stem cell transplantation. Turning to the study itself: Median doses per patient: 5 ipilimumab, under ten nivolumab. Study-wide findings and caveats: The authors say TCR, Treg and microbiome findings warrant further study.

The data were produced by immunoSEQ multiplex PCR, yet TCRdb's version contains in-frame clones alone and is incomplete. Of about 9,800 clones detected, about 72% appear once; the ten largest clones hold approximately 21%. CDR1 and CDR2 from the germline V gene are SGHNT and YYREEE (reference sequence). The CDR3 is 14 amino acids. Trimming removed 0 bases from V and 4 bases from J, with 8 bases in between. The chain carries TRBV5-4 and TRBJ1-5; D gene uncertain. Source: PBMCs, taken in a trial of ipilimumab plus nivolumab as post-transplant consolidation. The sequence came from a female donor with multiple myeloma. CDR3 amino acids: CASSLAPVNQPQHF. The DNA for the CDR3 is TGTGCCAGCAGCTTGGCCCCAGTAAATCAGCCCCAGCATTTT.